A selection of T cell receptor beta chains follows, all from one sample in a study of T cells after posttransplantation cyclophosphamide. TCRdb keeps only in-frame clones here, not all; method: immunoSEQ multiplex PCR. The sample was found to contain about 24,000 clones, and every one recurs. The sequenced sample consisted of PBMCs. These receptors were taken from a woman aged 60-75 years in good health, CMV-negative, and a related stem cell transplant donor. Each CDR3 is given with its conserved first and last residue. Fields, in order: clone size, J gene, D gene, V gene, CDR3 protein, CDR3 DNA. D genes are given only for firm matches. Some rows mark clone size as missing; the rest say once, few, many or name a class of expanded clone.

abundance: many; j_gene: TRBJ2-7; d_gene: TRBD1; v_gene: TRBV11-2; CDR3aa: CASSLTGGAYEQYF; CDR3nt: TGTGCCAGCAGCTTGACAGGGGGGGCCTACGAGCAGTACTTC
abundance: many; j_gene: TRBJ2-7; d_gene: .; v_gene: TRBV7-9; CDR3aa: CASSPPPGAGVWEQYF; CDR3nt: TGTGCCAGCAGCCCCCCGCCGGGGGCGGGAGTATGGGAGCAGTACTTC
abundance: many; j_gene: TRBJ2-2; d_gene: .; v_gene: TRBV7-7; CDR3aa: CASSLGQNTGELFF; CDR3nt: TGTGCTAGCAGCTTGGGACAAAACACCGGGGAGCTGTTTTTT
abundance: many; j_gene: TRBJ1-2; d_gene: .; v_gene: TRBV11-2; CDR3aa: CASSLDVTYGYTF; CDR3nt: TGTGCCAGCAGCTTAGACGTGACTTATGGCTACACCTTC
abundance: .; j_gene: TRBJ2-2; d_gene: TRBD1; v_gene: TRBV11-2; CDR3aa: CASSLPLLRGRLFF; CDR3nt: TGTGCCAGCAGCCTCCCGTTGCTAAGGGGGCGGCTGTTTTTT
abundance: .; j_gene: TRBJ2-1; d_gene: .; v_gene: TRBV7-6; CDR3aa: CASSLAAGDYNEQFF; CDR3nt: TGTGCCAGCAGCTTAGCGGCAGGGGACTACAATGAGCAGTTCTTC
abundance: few; j_gene: TRBJ2-5; d_gene: .; v_gene: TRBV5-4; CDR3aa: CASSPGSSPETQYF; CDR3nt: TGTGCCAGCAGCCCCGGGTCGTCCCCAGAGACCCAGTACTTC
abundance: .; j_gene: TRBJ2-5; d_gene: TRBD2; v_gene: TRBV7-3; CDR3aa: CASSDSSGTSGEKETQYF; CDR3nt: TGTGCCAGCAGCGATTCTTCCGGGACTAGCGGGGAAAAAGAGACCCAGTACTTC
abundance: .; j_gene: TRBJ2-2; d_gene: TRBD1; v_gene: TRBV5-8; CDR3aa: CASSQGQVLTNTGELFF; CDR3nt: TGTGCCAGCAGCCAGGGACAGGTCTTAACGAACACCGGGGAGCTGTTTTTT
abundance: many; j_gene: TRBJ1-6; d_gene: .; v_gene: TRBV7-9; CDR3aa: CASSSGQSTYSPLHF; CDR3nt: TGTGCCAGCAGCTCCGGACAGTCAACTTATTCACCCCTCCACTTT
abundance: many; j_gene: TRBJ2-5; d_gene: .; v_gene: TRBV7-3; CDR3aa: CASRAAGSDSETQYF; CDR3nt: TGTGCCAGCAGGGCGGCCGGCAGCGACTCCGAGACCCAGTACTTC
abundance: many; j_gene: TRBJ2-1; d_gene: .; v_gene: TRBV2; CDR3aa: CASSGRPLNEQFF; CDR3nt: TGTGCCAGCAGTGGGAGACCTCTCAATGAGCAGTTCTTC
abundance: .; j_gene: TRBJ1-2; d_gene: .; v_gene: TRBV28; CDR3aa: CASSLRGPYGYTF; CDR3nt: TGTGCCAGCAGTTTAAGGGGTCCCTATGGCTACACCTTC
abundance: many; j_gene: TRBJ2-7; d_gene: TRBD1; v_gene: TRBV6-5; CDR3aa: CASQFRGQGANEQYF; CDR3nt: TGTGCCAGCCAATTCAGGGGGCAGGGGGCCAACGAGCAGTACTTC
abundance: many; j_gene: TRBJ1-4; d_gene: .; v_gene: TRBV25-1; CDR3aa: CASSELGGRNEKLFF; CDR3nt: TGTGCCAGCAGTGAATTAGGAGGGAGGAATGAAAAACTGTTTTTT
abundance: many; j_gene: TRBJ1-3; d_gene: TRBD1; v_gene: TRBV6-6; CDR3aa: CASRGQGGNTIYF; CDR3nt: TGTGCCAGCAGGGGACAGGGAGGAAACACCATATATTTT
abundance: many; j_gene: TRBJ1-4; d_gene: .; v_gene: TRBV6-5; CDR3aa: CASSYSTGGKLFF; CDR3nt: TGTGCCAGCAGTTACTCGACGGGGGGGAAACTGTTTTTT
abundance: many; j_gene: TRBJ2-1; d_gene: .; v_gene: TRBV7-9; CDR3aa: CASSKDRNEQFF; CDR3nt: TGTGCCAGCAGCAAAGACAGGAATGAGCAGTTCTTC
abundance: many; j_gene: TRBJ1-1; d_gene: TRBD1; v_gene: TRBV11-3; CDR3aa: CASSGDRGNTEAFF; CDR3nt: TGTGCCAGCAGCGGGGACAGGGGAAACACTGAAGCTTTCTTT
abundance: many; j_gene: TRBJ2-3; d_gene: .; v_gene: TRBV4-2; CDR3aa: CASSQEDLTGGRTDTQYF; CDR3nt: TGTGCCAGCAGCCAAGAGGACTTGACGGGCGGCCGCACAGATACGCAGTATTTT
abundance: many; j_gene: TRBJ1-1; d_gene: .; v_gene: TRBV18; CDR3aa: CASSIRGFGDTEAFF; CDR3nt: TGTGCCAGCTCAATTAGGGGGTTTGGGGACACTGAAGCTTTCTTT
abundance: many; j_gene: TRBJ2-1; d_gene: TRBD2; v_gene: TRBV19; CDR3aa: CASSGLAGNNEQFF; CDR3nt: TGTGCCAGTAGTGGACTAGCGGGGAACAATGAGCAGTTCTTC
abundance: many; j_gene: TRBJ2-2; d_gene: TRBD2; v_gene: TRBV7-7; CDR3aa: CASSKTSGMSGELFF; CDR3nt: TGTGCCAGCAGCAAGACTAGCGGGATGTCAGGGGAGCTGTTTTTT
abundance: few; j_gene: TRBJ2-1; d_gene: .; v_gene: TRBV4-2; CDR3aa: CASSQGGVGNEQFF; CDR3nt: TGTGCCAGCAGCCAAGGGGGGGTTGGGAATGAGCAGTTCTTC
abundance: many; j_gene: TRBJ2-3; d_gene: .; v_gene: TRBV9; CDR3aa: CASSVSDTGEDTQYF; CDR3nt: TGTGCCAGCAGCGTATCGGACACCGGTGAGGATACGCAGTATTTT
abundance: .; j_gene: TRBJ2-3; d_gene: TRBD2; v_gene: TRBV27; CDR3aa: CASSPWTSGITDTQYF; CDR3nt: TGTGCCAGCAGTCCATGGACTAGCGGTATCACAGATACGCAGTATTTT
abundance: many; j_gene: TRBJ2-7; d_gene: TRBD1; v_gene: TRBV28; CDR3aa: CATDRDAYEQYF; CDR3nt: TGTGCCACCGACAGGGACGCCTACGAGCAGTACTTC
abundance: many; j_gene: TRBJ2-3; d_gene: TRBD2; v_gene: TRBV29-1; CDR3aa: CSGSGRADTQYF; CDR3nt: TGCAGCGGGAGCGGGAGGGCAGATACGCAGTATTTT
abundance: many; j_gene: TRBJ1-4; d_gene: TRBD1; v_gene: TRBV30; CDR3aa: CAWKTGGREKLFF; CDR3nt: TGTGCCTGGAAGACAGGGGGGCGTGAAAAACTGTTTTTT
abundance: few; j_gene: TRBJ2-5; d_gene: .; v_gene: TRBV28; CDR3aa: CASSPGWTKAPQETQYF; CDR3nt: TGTGCCAGCAGCCCGGGGTGGACGAAGGCCCCTCAAGAGACCCAGTACTTC
abundance: many; j_gene: TRBJ1-6; d_gene: TRBD1; v_gene: TRBV11-1; CDR3aa: CASSLGQGANMALHF; CDR3nt: TGTGCCAGCAGCTTAGGACAGGGGGCAAATATGGCCCTCCACTTT
abundance: .; j_gene: TRBJ2-3; d_gene: .; v_gene: TRBV9; CDR3aa: CASSVGDADTQYF; CDR3nt: TGTGCCAGCAGCGTCGGGGATGCAGATACGCAGTATTTT
abundance: many; j_gene: TRBJ2-7; d_gene: TRBD1; v_gene: TRBV30; CDR3aa: CAWNRGQVHEQYF; CDR3nt: TGTGCCTGGAACAGGGGGCAAGTTCACGAGCAGTACTTC
abundance: many; j_gene: TRBJ1-4; d_gene: .; v_gene: TRBV9; CDR3aa: CASSVGGSANEKLFF; CDR3nt: TGTGCCAGCAGCGTTGGGGGGTCAGCTAATGAAAAACTGTTTTTT
abundance: .; j_gene: TRBJ1-6; d_gene: TRBD1; v_gene: TRBV27; CDR3aa: CASSPDRGSGNSPLHF; CDR3nt: TGTGCCAGCAGTCCGGACAGGGGGAGTGGGAACTCACCCCTCCACTTT
abundance: many; j_gene: TRBJ2-3; d_gene: TRBD1; v_gene: TRBV4-2; CDR3aa: CASSQDGQGEDTQYF; CDR3nt: TGTGCCAGCAGCCAAGATGGACAGGGGGAAGATACGCAGTATTTT
abundance: many; j_gene: TRBJ1-4; d_gene: TRBD1; v_gene: TRBV7-9; CDR3aa: CASSLFRGHPANEKLFF; CDR3nt: TGTGCCAGCAGCTTATTTAGGGGGCACCCGGCTAATGAAAAACTGTTTTTT
abundance: many; j_gene: TRBJ2-5; d_gene: .; v_gene: TRBV5-4; CDR3aa: CASSPEAKLETQYF; CDR3nt: TGTGCCAGCAGCCCCGAGGCTAAACTTGAGACCCAGTACTTC
abundance: many; j_gene: TRBJ2-1; d_gene: TRBD1; v_gene: TRBV30; CDR3aa: CAWSADPGTGSYNEQFF; CDR3nt: TGTGCCTGGAGTGCCGACCCCGGGACAGGGTCCTACAATGAGCAGTTCTTC
abundance: .; j_gene: TRBJ2-7; d_gene: .; v_gene: TRBV4-2; CDR3aa: CASSQGGGSSYEQYF; CDR3nt: TGTGCCAGCAGCCAGGGGGGAGGAAGCTCCTACGAGCAGTACTTC
abundance: many; j_gene: TRBJ2-1; d_gene: TRBD2; v_gene: TRBV2; CDR3aa: CASLTSGGYNEQFF; CDR3nt: TGTGCCAGCCTGACTAGCGGGGGGTACAATGAGCAGTTCTTC
abundance: many; j_gene: TRBJ1-1; d_gene: .; v_gene: TRBV11-3; CDR3aa: CASSLGGLAEAFF; CDR3nt: TGTGCCAGCAGCTTAGGAGGGCTCGCTGAAGCTTTCTTT